This entry is about one T cell receptor (beta chain). Profiled with immunoSEQ multiplex PCR; TCRdb holds only in-frame clones, not every one. The data hold under 75,000 clones, with around four fifths observed a single time. The CDR3 sequence is 13 residues long. These data belong to a study of cytomegalovirus exposure and HLA in healthy donors. The chain couples TRBV21-1 to TRBJ1-2; the listed D gene, TRBD1, was not tested against the DNA. TRBV21-1 is noted as a pseudogene. The clonotype originates from a man aged 25-45 years in good health and CMV-seronegative. The sample taken for sequencing was PBMCs. CDR3 amino acids: CAIELPGSHGYTF. The CDR3 bases are TGTGCCATCGAGCTCCCAGGGTCGCATGGCTACACCTTC.